These 12 T cell receptor beta chains originate from one sample sequenced in a study of T cells after yellow fever vaccination. TCRdb used MiXCR to reprocess the 5' RACE reads, holding one entry per CDR3 protein. The data hold around 340,000 distinct CDR3 sequences, with 12% observed a single time. The starting material was CD4+ T cells sorted from PBMCs, obtained 15 days after the yellow fever booster vaccination. These receptors originate from a man aged 18 to 29 who received the YFV17D yellow fever vaccine.

V and J are TRBV30 and TRBJ1-2; D is unclear. Trimming left V 2 bases short and J 4 bases short, with 11 bases between. The CDR3 is 13 amino acids. Germline V lookup: CDR1 GTSNPN, CDR2 SVGIG (reference sequence). The DNA for the CDR3 is TGTGCCTGGAGTCGGCCCGGAAGCTATGGCTACACCTTC. Its protein is CAWSRPGSYGYTF.

The V and J genes are TRBV6-6 and TRBJ1-4; perhaps TRBD1 as D (5 bases). The germline CDR1 and CDR2 sequences are MNHNY and SVGAGI (reference sequence). CDR3 length equals 15 residues. Trimming took off 2 bases at V and 6 bases at J, with 13 bases between the two ends. This chain's CDR3 is CASSYVGARDEKLFF. In nucleotides, the CDR3 is TGTGCCAGCAGTTACGTAGGGGCGCGGGATGAAAAACTGTTTTTT.

This clonotype was found a few times. This chain uses TRBV6-2 or TRBV6-3 with TRBJ2-3; D possibly corresponds to TRBD1 (6 bases). The CDR3 length is 16 residues. Trimming stripped 6 bases from V and 3 bases from J, with 19 bases between. Germline V gene sequence: CDR1 MNHEY, CDR2 SVGEGT. For the CDR3, the DNA is TGTGCCAGCAGCAACACGAGACAGGCCAGGACAGATACGCAGTATTTT. Translation gives CASSNTRQARTDTQYF.

This clonotype was picked up a small number of times. V usage is TRBV20-1 and J usage is TRBJ1-5; 8 bases match TRBD1. The CDR3 is 13 residues long. J lost 4 bases, V lost 4 bases, and 3 bases had no gene match. CDR1 is DFQATT and CDR2 is SNEGSKA in the germline V gene (reference sequence). The CDR3: CSAKDRANQPQHF. The CDR3 DNA sequence: TGCAGTGCTAAGGACAGGGCAAATCAGCCCCAGCATTTT.

The chain combines TRBV6-1 with TRBJ2-7; no clear D gene. Germline-derived CDR1 and CDR2 are MNHNS and SASEGT. The germline V and J ends were trimmed by 6 bases and 0 bases, with 12 bases remaining between them. The CDR3 loop spans 14 amino acids. CDR3 DNA: TGTGCCAGCAGAAATGGGCCTCACTCCTACGAGCAGTACGTC. Translated, it gives CASRNGPHSYEQYV.

This clonotype was counted only a few times. This rearrangement joins TRBV24-1 to TRBJ1-2; maybe TRBD1 (5 bases). The CDR3 totals 13 residues. Per the germline V gene, CDR1 is KGHDR and CDR2 is SFDVKD. The V end was cut by 7 bases, the J end by 0 bases, with 8 bases between. CDR3 loop: CATSRDTNYGYTF. The CDR3 bases are TGTGCCACCAGCAGGGATACTAACTATGGCTACACCTTC.

As to this clonotype: A junction end diverges from the germline sequence, so it may reflect a read error. The chain carries TRBV4-2 and TRBJ2-3, with 14 bases matching TRBD2. CDR3 length: 19 residues. Germline loops: CDR1 LGHNA, CDR2 YNFKEQ. Here the CDR3 reads CASSEEGTSGGEWADTQYF. CDR3 DNA sequence: TGTGCCAGCAGCGAAGAAGGGACTAGCGGGGGTGAGTGGGCAGATACGCAGTATTTT.

This clonotype came up a few times. The chain links TRBV9 to TRBJ2-3, with 9 bases identical to TRBD2. Germline loops: CDR1 SGDLS, CDR2 YYNGEE. The CDR3 covers 15 residues. V lost 0 bases, J lost 4 bases, and 3 bases stayed unmatched. The CDR3 is CASSVASGAPDTQYF. The CDR3 DNA reads TGTGCCAGCAGCGTAGCTAGCGGGGCCCCAGATACGCAGTATTTT.

V is TRBV20-1 and J is TRBJ1-5; TRBD1 is a possible D gene (6 bases). CDR1 DFQATT and CDR2 SNEGSKA come from the germline V gene (reference sequence). This CDR3 region has 15 residues. The V and J ends lost 3 bases and 2 bases respectively, with 14 bases between them. The CDR3 nucleotides read TGCAGTGCTAGTCGAGGGGGAGACGGCAATCAGCCCCAGCATTTT. This codes for CSASRGGDGNQPQHF.

In this sample, this clonotype turned up many times. This chain uses TRBV20-1 with TRBJ2-5; weak D call: TRBD2 (7 bases). Germline CDR1 reads DFQATT; CDR2 reads SNEGSKA (reference sequence). The CDR3 contains 12 residues. This CDR3 reads CSARGATETQYF. CDR3 nucleotide sequence: TGCAGCGCCCGGGGGGCCACGGAGACCCAGTACTTC.

V and J are TRBV18 and TRBJ2-2; D is undetermined. The germline V and J ends were trimmed by 0 bases and 3 bases, with 2 bases remaining between them. From germline, CDR1 is KGHSH and CDR2 LQKENI. The CDR3 is 13 residues long. The CDR3 DNA reads TGTGCCAGCTCACCACCGTACACCGGGGAGCTGTTTTTT. This codes for CASSPPYTGELFF. Full variable domain (outside the CDR3, taken from reference TRBV18 and TRBJ2-2): NAGVMQNPRHLVRRRGQEARLRCSPMKGHSHVYWYRQLPEEGLKFMVYLQKENIIDESGMPKERFSAEFPKEGPSILRIQQVVRGDSAAYFCASSPPYTGELFFGEGSRLTVL.

The chain couples TRBV7-9 to TRBJ2-3, with 7 nucleotides matching TRBD1. The CDR3 runs 14 residues. Unmatched junction bases numbered 6, after V lost 5 bases and J lost 4 bases. CDR1 and CDR2 from the germline V gene are SEHNR and FQNEAQ (reference sequence). The CDR3 sequence is CASSPGQVADTQYF. CDR3 nucleotides: TGTGCCAGCAGCCCAGGACAGGTGGCAGATACGCAGTATTTT.